This record covers a single T cell receptor (beta chain). Its antigen remains unidentified. The data originate from a study of shared clonotypes between healthy human individuals. Study at large: Aged 18 to 49, the donors were a couple of women and a few men.

Naive CD8 cells comprised CD45RO-negative, CCR7-positively selected cells, excluding terminally differentiated effector memory CD45RA+ cells. Germline-derived CDR1 and CDR2 are SEHNR and FQNEAQ (reference sequence). V was shortened by 5 bases and J by 2 bases, with 10 bases between the two germline ends. The CDR3 covers 13 residues. Produced via immunoSEQ multiplex PCR; TCRdb's table is partial and in-frame only. The sample yields about 1,800,000 clones, over 85% seen once. General study findings and limits: Richness estimates generally favored naive over memory subsets.

This sequence originates from a man aged 18 to 35 in good health. The specimen was naive CD8+ T cells sorted from blood. J is TRBJ2-7 and V is TRBV7-9, with D possibly being TRBD1 (6 bases). The CDR3, as DNA: TGTGCCAGCAGCCGACAGGCCACCTACGAGCAGTACTTC. Residues: CASSRQATYEQYF.